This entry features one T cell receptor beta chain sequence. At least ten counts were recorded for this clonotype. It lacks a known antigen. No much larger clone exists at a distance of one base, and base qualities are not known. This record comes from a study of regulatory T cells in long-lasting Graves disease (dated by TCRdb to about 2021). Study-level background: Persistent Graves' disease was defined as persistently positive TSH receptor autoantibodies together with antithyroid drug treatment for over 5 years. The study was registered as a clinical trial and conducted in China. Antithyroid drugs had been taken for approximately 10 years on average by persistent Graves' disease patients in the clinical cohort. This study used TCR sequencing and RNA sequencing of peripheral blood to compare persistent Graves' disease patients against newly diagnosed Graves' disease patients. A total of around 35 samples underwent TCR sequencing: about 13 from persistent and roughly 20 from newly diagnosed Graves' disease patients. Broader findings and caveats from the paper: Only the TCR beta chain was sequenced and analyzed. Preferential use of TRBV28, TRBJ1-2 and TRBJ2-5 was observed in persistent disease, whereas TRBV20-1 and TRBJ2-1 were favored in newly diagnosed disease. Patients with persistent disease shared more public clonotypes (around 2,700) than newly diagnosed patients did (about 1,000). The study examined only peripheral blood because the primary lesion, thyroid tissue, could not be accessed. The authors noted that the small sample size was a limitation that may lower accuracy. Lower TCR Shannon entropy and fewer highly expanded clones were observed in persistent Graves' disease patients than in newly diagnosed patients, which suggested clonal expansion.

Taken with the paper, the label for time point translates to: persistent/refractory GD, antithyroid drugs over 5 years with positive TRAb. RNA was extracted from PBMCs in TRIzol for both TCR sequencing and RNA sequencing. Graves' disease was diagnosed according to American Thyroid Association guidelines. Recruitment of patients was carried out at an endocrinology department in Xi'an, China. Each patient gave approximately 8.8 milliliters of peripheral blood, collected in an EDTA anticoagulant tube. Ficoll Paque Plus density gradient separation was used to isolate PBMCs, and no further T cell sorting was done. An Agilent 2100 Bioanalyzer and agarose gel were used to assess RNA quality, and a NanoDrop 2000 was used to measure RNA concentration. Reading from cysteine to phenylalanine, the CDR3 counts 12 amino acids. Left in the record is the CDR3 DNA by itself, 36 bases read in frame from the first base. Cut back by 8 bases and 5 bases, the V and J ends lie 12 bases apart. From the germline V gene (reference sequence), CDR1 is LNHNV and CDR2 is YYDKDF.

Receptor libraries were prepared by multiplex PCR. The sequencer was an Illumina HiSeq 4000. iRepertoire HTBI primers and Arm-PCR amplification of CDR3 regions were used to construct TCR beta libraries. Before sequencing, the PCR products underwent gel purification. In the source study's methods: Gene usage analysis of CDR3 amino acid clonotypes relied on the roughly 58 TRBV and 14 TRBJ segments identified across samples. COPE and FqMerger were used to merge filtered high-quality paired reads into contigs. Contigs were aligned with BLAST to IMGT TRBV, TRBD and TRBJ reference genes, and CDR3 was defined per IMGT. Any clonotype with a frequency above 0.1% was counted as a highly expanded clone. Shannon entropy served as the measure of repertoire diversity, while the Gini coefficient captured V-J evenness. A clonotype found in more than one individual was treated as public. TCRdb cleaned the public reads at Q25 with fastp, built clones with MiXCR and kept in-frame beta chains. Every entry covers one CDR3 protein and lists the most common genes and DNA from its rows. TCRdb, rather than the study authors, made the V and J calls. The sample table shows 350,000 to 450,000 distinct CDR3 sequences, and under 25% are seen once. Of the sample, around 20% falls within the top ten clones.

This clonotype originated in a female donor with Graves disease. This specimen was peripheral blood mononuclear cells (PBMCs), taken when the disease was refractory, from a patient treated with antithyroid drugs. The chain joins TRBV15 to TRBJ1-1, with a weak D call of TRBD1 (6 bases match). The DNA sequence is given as TGTGCCACCGGGGGGGCGGCGACTGAAGCTTTCTTT. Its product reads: CATGGAATEAFF.